This T cell receptor (beta chain) is from a study of blood T cell repertoires in COVID-19. The table came from immunoSEQ multiplex PCR; TCRdb's copy has only in-frame clones and leaves some out. In the table there are about 200,000 clones, about 83% of which are singletons. The clonotype comes from a man aged 35-49 years with acute COVID-19. The specimen was PBMCs or T cells enriched from blood (not recorded which).

CDR3 region: CASSLGTGGYKNTEAFF. The CDR3 DNA is TGCGCCAGCAGCTTGGGGACAGGGGGCTACAAGAACACTGAAGCTTTCTTT. The chain combines TRBV5-1 with TRBJ1-1; 11 positions agree with TRBD1. The germline V gene encodes CDR1 SGHRS and CDR2 YFSETQ. This CDR3 comprises 17 residues. Unmatched junction bases numbered 5, after V lost 0 bases and J lost 1 base. The full variable domain, with the rest looked up from reference TRBV5-1 and TRBJ1-1, is KAGVTQTPRYLIKTRGQQVTLSCSPISGHRSVSWYQQTPGQGLQFLFEYFSETQRNKGNFPGRFSGRQFSNSRSEMNVSTLELGDSALYLCASSLGTGGYKNTEAFFGQGTRLTVV.